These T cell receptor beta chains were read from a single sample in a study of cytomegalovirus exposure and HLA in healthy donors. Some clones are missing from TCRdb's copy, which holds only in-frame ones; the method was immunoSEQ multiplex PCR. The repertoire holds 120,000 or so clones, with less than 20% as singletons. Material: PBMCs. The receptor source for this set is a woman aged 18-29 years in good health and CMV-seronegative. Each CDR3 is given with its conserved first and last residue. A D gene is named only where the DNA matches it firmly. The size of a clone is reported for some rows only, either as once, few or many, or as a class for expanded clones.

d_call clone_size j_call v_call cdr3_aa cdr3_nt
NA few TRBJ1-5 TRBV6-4 CASSVGDNQPQHF TGTGCTAGCAGTGTAGGGGACAATCAGCCCCAGCATTTT
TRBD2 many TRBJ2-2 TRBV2 CASSAWDYLTGELFF TGTGCCAGCAGTGCTTGGGACTACCTCACCGGGGAGCTGTTTTTT
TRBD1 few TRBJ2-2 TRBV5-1 CASSLAGTGVSGTGELFF TGCGCCAGCAGCCTTGCCGGGACAGGGGTTAGTGGGACCGGGGAGCTGTTTTTT
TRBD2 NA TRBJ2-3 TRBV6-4 CASSLTSGGTDTQYF TGTGCCAGCAGTTTGACTAGCGGTGGCACAGATACGCAGTATTTT
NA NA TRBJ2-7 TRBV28 CASSFPAGGTGRGYEQYF TGTGCCAGCAGTTTTCCCGCCGGGGGAACGGGAAGGGGCTACGAGCAGTACTTC
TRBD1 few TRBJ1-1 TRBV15 CATSSNRGRFTEAFF TGTGCCACCAGCAGTAACAGGGGGCGGTTCACTGAAGCTTTCTTT
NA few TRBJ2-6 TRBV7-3 CASSKGGTGANVLTF TGTGCCAGCAGTAAGGGGGGGACAGGGGCCAACGTCCTGACTTTC
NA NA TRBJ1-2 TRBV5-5 CASSLTAGSHYGYTF TGTGCCAGCAGCTTAACAGCGGGCAGTCACTATGGCTACACCTTC
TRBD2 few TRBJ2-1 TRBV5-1 CASSLSTSGESYNEQFF TGCGCCAGCAGCTTGTCCACTAGCGGGGAATCCTACAATGAGCAGTTCTTC
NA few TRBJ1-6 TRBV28 CASSLGGGNSPLHF TGTGCCAGCAGTTTGGGGGGAGGCAATTCACCCCTCCACTTT
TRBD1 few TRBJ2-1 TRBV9 CASSASGGSYNEQFF TGTGCCAGCAGCGCCTCAGGGGGCTCCTACAATGAGCAGTTCTTC
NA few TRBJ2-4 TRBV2 CASSDGGNIQYF TGTGCCAGCAGCGACGGGGGAAACATTCAGTACTTC
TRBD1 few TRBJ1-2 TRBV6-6 CASSHTPGQGFYGYTF TGTGCCAGCAGCCACACCCCGGGACAGGGCTTCTATGGCTACACCTTC
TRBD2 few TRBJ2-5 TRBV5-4 CASSLSTSGGTQYF TGTGCCAGCAGCTTGTCGACTAGCGGGGGGACCCAGTACTTC
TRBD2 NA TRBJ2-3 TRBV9 CASSVSSGGLTDTQYF TGTGCCAGCAGCGTTTCGAGCGGGGGGCTTACAGATACGCAGTATTTT
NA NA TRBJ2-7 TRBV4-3 CASSQDLGSRAGQKQYF TGCGCCAGCAGCCAAGATTTGGGGAGCAGGGCCGGACAGAAGCAGTACTTC
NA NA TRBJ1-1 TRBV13 CASSSGGTEAFF TGTGCCAGCAGCTCGGGGGGGACTGAAGCTTTCTTT
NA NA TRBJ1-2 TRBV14 CASSQDLDIYGYTF TGTGCCAGCAGCCAAGATCTGGACATTTATGGCTACACCTTC
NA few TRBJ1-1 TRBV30 CAWISRVPHTEAFF TGTGCCTGGATATCGCGGGTTCCGCACACTGAAGCTTTCTTT
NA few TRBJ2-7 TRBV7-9 CASSGGTEDEQYF TGTGCCAGCAGTGGCGGGACGGAGGACGAGCAGTACTTC
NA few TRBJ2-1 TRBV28 CASRFVGGTYNEQFF TGTGCCAGCAGATTCGTAGGAGGGACTTACAATGAGCAGTTCTTC
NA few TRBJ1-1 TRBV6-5 CASTSEGEAFF TGTGCCAGCACCTCGGAGGGGGAAGCTTTCTTT
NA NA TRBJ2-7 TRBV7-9 CASTSPGKGEQYF TGTGCCAGCACTAGTCCGGGAAAAGGCGAGCAGTACTTC
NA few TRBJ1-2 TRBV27 CASSPGGLGYGYTF TGTGCCAGCAGCCCGGGGGGGTTGGGCTATGGCTACACCTTC
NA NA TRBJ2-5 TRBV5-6 CASSLPPGETQYF TGTGCCAGCAGCCTTCCCCCGGGAGAGACCCAGTACTTC
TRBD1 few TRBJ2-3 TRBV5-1 CASSGWDSVSTDTQYF TGCGCCAGCAGCGGTTGGGACAGTGTGAGCACAGATACGCAGTATTTT
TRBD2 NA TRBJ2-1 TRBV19 CASSIRTSGTYNEQFF TGTGCCAGTAGTATCCGAACTAGCGGGACCTACAATGAGCAGTTCTTC
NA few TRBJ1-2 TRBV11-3 CASSLDGYGYTF TGTGCCAGCAGCTTAGACGGGTATGGCTACACCTTC
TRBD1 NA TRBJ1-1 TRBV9 CASSRQGAAGSTEAFF TGTGCCAGCTCTAGACAGGGGGCCGCCGGTTCGACTGAAGCTTTCTTT
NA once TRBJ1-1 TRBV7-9 CASSFGLNTEAFF TGTGCCAGCAGCTTCGGGTTGAACACTGAAGCTTTCTTT
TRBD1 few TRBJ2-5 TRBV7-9 CASSLVGRGRETQYF TGTGCCAGCAGCTTAGTAGGTAGGGGGCGAGAGACCCAGTACTTC
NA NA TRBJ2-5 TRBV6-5 CASSPGHGVVETQYF TGTGCCAGCAGCCCGGGACACGGGGTTGTAGAGACCCAGTACTTC
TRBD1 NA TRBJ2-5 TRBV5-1 CASSLAGQVQETQYF TGCGCCAGCAGCTTGGCAGGACAGGTCCAAGAGACCCAGTACTTC
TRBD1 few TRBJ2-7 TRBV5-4 CASSLAQGDYEQYF TGTGCCAGCAGCTTGGCCCAGGGGGATTACGAGCAGTACTTC
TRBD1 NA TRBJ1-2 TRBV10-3 CAISESPGQGREANYGYTF TGTGCCATCAGTGAGTCGCCGGGACAGGGCCGAGAAGCTAACTATGGCTACACCTTC
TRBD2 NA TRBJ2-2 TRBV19 CASNFGLAGLTGELFF TGTGCCAGCAACTTTGGGCTAGCGGGATTAACCGGGGAGCTGTTTTTT
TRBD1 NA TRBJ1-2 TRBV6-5 CASSPGGLRNYGYTF TGTGCCAGCAGTCCAGGGGGCCTCCGTAACTATGGCTACACCTTC
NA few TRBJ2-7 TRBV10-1 CATRVRYEQYF TGCGCGACCAGGGTTCGGTACGAGCAGTACTTC
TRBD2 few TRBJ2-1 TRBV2 CASSPDSGGSHNEQFF TGTGCCAGCAGTCCCGATAGCGGGGGGAGCCATAATGAGCAGTTCTTC
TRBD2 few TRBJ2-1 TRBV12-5 CASGLPRGEDGYNEQFF TGTGCTAGTGGTTTGCCACGGGGGGAGGACGGCTACAATGAGCAGTTCTTC
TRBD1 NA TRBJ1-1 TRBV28 CASSLLAGGAEAFF TGTGCCAGCAGTTTATTGGCAGGGGGCGCTGAGGCTTTCTTT
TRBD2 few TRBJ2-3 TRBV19 CASRASSGRDTQYF TGTGCCAGCCGTGCTTCTAGCGGGAGGGATACGCAGTATTTT
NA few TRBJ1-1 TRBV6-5 CASGSGMGTEAFF TGTGCCAGCGGATCAGGGATGGGCACTGAAGCTTTCTTT
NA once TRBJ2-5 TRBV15 CATSTPGKGARTQYF TGTGCCACCAGCACGCCGGGAAAGGGAGCCAGGACCCAGTACTTC
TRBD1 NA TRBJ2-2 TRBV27 CASSFTGAGELFF TGTGCCAGCAGTTTCACAGGGGCCGGGGAGCTGTTTTTT
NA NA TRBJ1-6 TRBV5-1 CASSPLGGFNSPLHF TGCGCCAGCAGCCCTCTTGGAGGGTTCAATTCACCCCTCCACTTT
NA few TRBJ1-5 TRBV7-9 CASSLGANQPQHF TGTGCCAGCAGCTTGGGCGCCAATCAGCCCCAGCATTTT
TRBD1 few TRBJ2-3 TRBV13 CASSLRQGRTDTQYF TGTGCCAGCAGCCTTAGACAGGGTAGGACAGATACGCAGTATTTT
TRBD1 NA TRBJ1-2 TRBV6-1 CASSETGGHYGYTF TGTGCCAGCAGTGAAACAGGGGGCCACTATGGCTACACCTTC
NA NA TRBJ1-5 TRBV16 CASSQSPGGENQPQHF TGTGCCAGCAGCCAATCACCGGGGGGCGAGAATCAGCCCCAGCATTTT
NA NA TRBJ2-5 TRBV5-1 CASSLGLAQETQYF TGCGCCAGCAGCTTGGGACTGGCGCAAGAGACCCAGTACTTC
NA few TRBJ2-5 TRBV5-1 CASSLGPRETQYF TGCGCCAGCAGCTTGGGTCCGCGGGAGACCCAGTACTTC
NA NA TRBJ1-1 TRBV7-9 CASSLHSGGTEAFF TGTGCCAGCAGCTTACACAGCGGAGGGACTGAAGCTTTCTTT